These 18 T cell receptor beta chains were sequenced from one sample in a study of blood T cell repertoires in COVID-19. Produced via immunoSEQ multiplex PCR; TCRdb's table is partial and in-frame only. The sample consists of 290,000 or so clones, roughly 86% of them appearing once. The material sequenced was peripheral blood. The receptors derive from a man in his 70s with acute or convalescent COVID-19.

V is TRBV6-5 and J is TRBJ1-3; the D gene is possibly TRBD1 (6 bases). Looked up from germline, CDR1 is MNHEY and CDR2 is SVGAGI. The CDR3 is made up of 15 amino acids. The V end was cut by 6 bases, the J end by 1 base, with 13 bases between. The CDR3 DNA reads as TGTGCCAGCAGCACTACAGGGCTGTCTGGAAACACCATATATTTT. Its protein is CASSTTGLSGNTIYF.

The chain uses TRBV3-1 (or the pseudogene TRBV3-2) and TRBJ2-3; no reliable D call. There are 12 residues in the CDR3. Looked up from germline, CDR1 is LGHDT and CDR2 is YNNKEL (reference sequence). V gave up 2 bases and J gave up 7 bases, with 7 bases separating them. CDR3 region: CASSQNTNTQYF. The CDR3 DNA is TGTGCCAGCAGCCAAAACACGAATACGCAGTATTTT.

This clone was counted ten times or more. The chain carries TRBV4-1 and TRBJ2-1; 9 bases are a match to TRBD1. V shed 0 bases, J shed 2 bases, and the junction held 2 bases outside the gene matches. CDR1 MGHRA and CDR2 YSYEKL come from the germline V gene. The CDR3 extends over 16 amino acids. The CDR3 DNA sequence: TGCGCCAGCAGCCAAGATAGGACAGGGGCCTACAATGAGCAGTTCTTC. This translates into CASSQDRTGAYNEQFF.

This clone was picked up one time. This sequence joins TRBV6-5 and TRBJ2-1; 12 nucleotides agree with TRBD2. The CDR3 runs to 15 residues. The germline V gene encodes CDR1 MNHEY and CDR2 SVGAGI. V lost 9 bases, J lost 7 bases, and 10 bases stayed unmatched. In DNA form, the CDR3 reads TGTGCCAGAGACTTCTCGACTAGCGGGGGTAATGAGCAGTTCTTC. Translation: CARDFSTSGGNEQFF.

This chain joins TRBV5-1 and TRBJ2-2, with TRBD1 matching over 7 bases. In germline, CDR1 is SGHRS, CDR2 YFSETQ. CDR3 size: 15 residues. The trim removed 3 bases at V and 4 bases at J, leaving 6 bases unmatched. The CDR3 bases are TGCGCCAGCAGCTCTTTACAGGGGCGCACCGGGGAGCTGTTTTTT. This sequence encodes CASSSLQGRTGELFF. The variable domain in full, with the rest retrieved from reference TRBV5-1 and TRBJ2-2, is KAGVTQTPRYLIKTRGQQVTLSCSPISGHRSVSWYQQTPGQGLQFLFEYFSETQRNKGNFPGRFSGRQFSNSRSEMNVSTLELGDSALYLCASSSLQGRTGELFFGEGSRLTVL.

CDR3 bases: TGCGCCAGCAGCCCGGCGTTCGGGACAGTAGTCGGGACTGAAGCTTTCTTT. Translated, it gives CASSPAFGTVVGTEAFF. The V gene is TRBV5-1, the J gene TRBJ1-1; 7 bases fit TRBD1. Germline trimming cut 4 bases from V and 5 bases from J; bases unmatched to any gene: 17. Per the germline V gene, CDR1 is SGHRS and CDR2 is YFSETQ. This CDR3 is built from 17 residues.

This sequence joins TRBV10-3 and TRBJ1-2; no clear D gene. The V end lost 8 bases, the J end lost 4 bases, and 14 bases lay between the germline ends. There are 13 residues in the CDR3. Germline CDR1 and CDR2: ENHRY and SYGVKD. DNA for the CDR3: TGTGCCATCCTGGGAGGATCCATCTATGGCTACACCTTC. Translation gives CAILGGSIYGYTF.

This chain uses TRBV5-1 with TRBJ2-5; tentative D call: TRBD2 (5 bases). The CDR3 has 14 amino acids. With 2 bases removed from V and 5 bases from J, the gap between germline ends came to 13 bases. The germline gives CDR1 SGHRS, CDR2 YFSETQ. The CDR3 is CASSFSLAGETQYF. CDR3 DNA sequence: TGCGCCAGCAGCTTTTCTCTAGCTGGGGAGACCCAGTACTTC.

The J gene is TRBJ2-3, the V gene TRBV5-4; the D is unclear. Trimming cost V 4 bases and J 0 bases, with 9 bases left between them. Germline V lookup: CDR1 SGHNT, CDR2 YYREEE (reference sequence). This CDR3 has 14 amino acids. In DNA, the CDR3 is TGTGCCAGCAGCCAACCGAGCAGCACAGATACGCAGTATTTT. It codes for CASSQPSSTDTQYF. Complete variable domain (other parts from reference TRBV5-4 and TRBJ2-3): ETGVTQSPTHLIKTRGQQVTLRCSSQSGHNTVSWYQQALGQGPQFIFQYYREEENGRGNFPPRFSGLQFPNYSSELNVNALELDDSALYLCASSQPSSTDTQYFGPGTRLTVL.

The sample holds a few counts of this clone. The chain joins TRBV2 to TRBJ1-1; no definite D call. Germline CDR1 SNHLY, CDR2 FYNNEI. The CDR3 covers 13 residues. V was shortened by 0 bases and J by 5 bases, with 7 bases between the two germline ends. The CDR3, as DNA: TGTGCCAGCAGTGAAGCTGCGGGGACTGAAGCTTTCTTT. This gives the protein CASSEAAGTEAFF.

The chain combines TRBV3-1 (or the pseudogene TRBV3-2) with TRBJ1-4; the match to TRBD1 covers 7 bases. CDR1 is LGHDT and CDR2 is YNNKEL in the germline V gene (reference sequence). The V gene end was trimmed by 3 bases and the J gene end by 4 bases; junction bases not matched to a gene: 5. CDR3 length: 15 residues. DNA for the CDR3: TGTGCCAGCAGCCAGTGGGACAGCCATAATGAAAAACTGTTTTTT. Protein product: CASSQWDSHNEKLFF.

The gene calls are TRBV11-1 and TRBJ2-5; 9 bases match TRBD1. CDR3 length: 15 amino acids. V was clipped by 6 bases and J by 4 bases; unmatched bases: 9. Germline lookup yields CDR1 SGHAT and CDR2 FQDESV (reference sequence). The CDR3 bases are TGTGCCAGCAGGTTGGACAGGGGTGAGAGAGAGACCCAGTACTTC. Its protein product is CASRLDRGERETQYF.

This chain uses TRBV6-2 or TRBV6-3 with TRBJ1-5; D is unresolved. CDR3 length: 13 residues. Germline CDR1 reads MNHEY; CDR2 reads SVGEGT. With 0 bases removed from V and 7 bases from J, the gap between germline ends came to 7 bases. The CDR3 nucleotides are TGTGCCAGCAGTTACTCAATCAGGCAGCCCCAGCATTTT. This sequence encodes CASSYSIRQPQHF.

The chain employs TRBV4-2 and TRBJ1-3; 12 positions agree with TRBD1. V lost 4 bases to trimming and J lost 4 bases; unmatched junction nucleotides: 8. Germline V gene data show CDR1 as LGHNA and CDR2 as YNFKEQ. The CDR3 extends over 17 amino acids. The CDR3 nucleotides read TGTGCCAGCAGCCTCGGGACAGGGGGCGCTTCCGGAAACACCATATATTTT. Its protein product is CASSLGTGGASGNTIYF.

V gene TRBV30 combines with J gene TRBJ2-3, with D perhaps TRBD2 (5 bases). V shed 2 bases and J shed 0 bases, with 15 bases lying between them. CDR1 GTSNPN and CDR2 SVGIG come from the germline V gene (reference sequence). The length of the CDR3 is 16 residues. This CDR3 reads CAWSPAAVPSTDTQYF. CDR3 coding DNA: TGTGCCTGGAGTCCCGCAGCGGTTCCTAGCACAGATACGCAGTATTTT.

The rearrangement joins TRBV19 to TRBJ2-1; perhaps TRBD2 as D (6 bases). Germline V CDR1 and CDR2: LNHDA, SQIVND (reference sequence). The CDR3 spans 15 residues. The V end was cut by 5 bases, the J end by 8 bases, with 19 bases between. The CDR3 reads CASSRARLASYEQFF. The CDR3 nucleotides are TGTGCCAGTAGTCGCGCTCGGCTAGCGTCCTATGAGCAGTTCTTC.

V and J are TRBV30 and TRBJ1-1, with D possibly TRBD1 on 6 matching bases. Trimming shortened V by 2 bases and J by 8 bases, and 18 bases separated the two germline ends. In germline, CDR1 is GTSNPN, CDR2 SVGIG (reference sequence). This CDR3 has 14 amino acids. This chain's CDR3 is CAWSPPPTGLEAFF. DNA of the CDR3: TGTGCCTGGAGTCCGCCTCCCACAGGGTTAGAAGCTTTCTTT.

This clone was seen only a few times. The J gene is TRBJ1-6, the V gene TRBV30; D gene uncertain. This CDR3 contains 12 residues. Germline V gene data show CDR1 as GTSNPN and CDR2 as SVGIG (reference sequence). The V gene lost 0 bases and the J gene lost 9 bases, with 6 bases spanning the gap. CDR3 DNA sequence: TGTGCCTGGAGTGTCAAGCGTTCACCCCTCCACTTT. Amino acids: CAWSVKRSPLHF.